A selection of T cell receptor beta chains follows, all from one sample in a study of T cells in Graves' hyperthyroidism and ophthalmopathy. One entry per CDR3 protein results from TCRdb running MiXCR on the multiplex PCR reads. Among roughly 250,000 distinct CDR3 sequences listed, roughly 22% were seen once. Sequences were obtained from blood. The receptors come from a man aged 25-45 years with Graves' ophthalmopathy. The CDR3 runs from the conserved cysteine through the conserved F or W. A D gene is named only where the DNA matches it firmly. Only some rows state a clone size, as once, few, many or a class for expanded clones.

DNA,CDR3,J,size,D,V
TGCGCCAGCGGAACCCCGGGAGCTAACACCCACGAGCAGTACTTC,CASGTPGANTHEQYF,TRBJ2-7,-,-,TRBV5-1
TGTGCCAGCTCACCGAACAGGGGAACTGAAGCTTTCTTT,CASSPNRGTEAFF,TRBJ1-1,many,TRBD1,TRBV18
TGTGCCAGCACCCGGGGTAGCGTGGGGAATACGCAGTATTTT,CASTRGSVGNTQYF,TRBJ2-3,-,-,TRBV12-3/TRBV12-4
TGTGCCAGCAGCGTAGCTGTAAACACCGGGGAGCTGTTTTTT,CASSVAVNTGELFF,TRBJ2-2,many,-,TRBV9
TGCAGTGCTCGGCCCGGGACTAGCGGCTACAATGAGCAGTTCTTC,CSARPGTSGYNEQFF,TRBJ2-1,many,TRBD2,TRBV20-1
TGTGCCAGCAGCTCCCCGCCAGAGACCCAGTACTTC,CASSSPPETQYF,TRBJ2-5,-,-,TRBV28
TGTGCCAGCAGTTTTTCTGGATACGGGACCGCGAACACTGAAGCTTTCTTT,CASSFSGYGTANTEAFF,TRBJ1-1,many,-,TRBV28
TGTGCCAGCAGGAGACTAGCGGGAGGTGATACGCAGTATTTT,CASRRLAGGDTQYF,TRBJ2-3,-,TRBD2,TRBV6-1
TGTGCCAGCAAGACCGTCCATCAGCCCCAGCATTTT,CASKTVHQPQHF,TRBJ1-5,-,-,TRBV28
TGTGCCATCAGCTTACTAGCGACGTCCTACAATGAGCAGTTCTTC,CAISLLATSYNEQFF,TRBJ2-1,few,TRBD2,TRBV10-3
TGCGCCAGCAGCTTGGAGGGGACAGGGGGCTGGGAGCAGTACTTC,CASSLEGTGGWEQYF,TRBJ2-7,many,TRBD1,TRBV5-1
TGTGCCAGCAGGGGGGACAGGGACGCTGAAGCTTTCTTT,CASRGDRDAEAFF,TRBJ1-1,many,TRBD1,TRBV28
TGTGCCAGCAGCCGGAGGGACAGGGCAGGCTACACCTTC,CASSRRDRAGYTF,TRBJ1-2,-,TRBD1,TRBV13
TGTGCCAGTACCGGGACACTATCGAACACCGGGGAGCTGTTTTTT,CASTGTLSNTGELFF,TRBJ2-2,few,-,TRBV19
TGTGCCAGCAGTGAAGGGTCATGGGGGCCGGGGCAGCCCCAGCATTTT,CASSEGSWGPGQPQHF,TRBJ1-5,many,-,TRBV6-1
TGTGCCAGCAGCCTGGGGCCTACTAGCGGGCTTTACAATGAGCAGTTCTTC,CASSLGPTSGLYNEQFF,TRBJ2-1,-,TRBD2,TRBV5-5
TGTGCCACCAGTGACGGGGTGAAAGGCTACACCTTC,CATSDGVKGYTF,TRBJ1-2,once,-,TRBV24-1
TGTGCCAGCTCACCATCCGGACAGACATGGGGCGAGCAGTACTTC,CASSPSGQTWGEQYF,TRBJ2-7,many,-,TRBV18
TGCAGTGCTAGAGATAGGGTGGATGAGCAGTTCTTC,CSARDRVDEQFF,TRBJ2-1,many,-,TRBV20-1